This T cell receptor beta chain came from a study of blood T cells in healthy people across ages. A second roughly 6 to 11 cycle PCR used barcoded and J-beta primers. Each of the cDNA molecules was tagged by a template-switch adaptor with 12 random nucleotides. TCRdb redid the calling of the 5' RACE reads with MiXCR, one entry per CDR3 protein. The profile covers roughly 1.4 million distinct CDR3 sequences, with approximately 59% appearing a single time and about 6.3% taken by the ten largest. Regarding the study as a whole: A roughly linear fall in TCR beta diversity per million T cells was seen with increasing age. Aged donors had fewer naive CD4+ cells and lower diversity than long-lived donors.

PBMCs numbering at least 6.5 million were isolated per sample. The CDR3 sequence is 11 residues long. Germline lookup yields CDR1 LNHNV and CDR2 YYDKDF (reference sequence). Notes on this clonotype: Its antigen is unidentified.

The source is a man younger than 35 in good health. The sequenced sample consisted of blood. The rearrangement links TRBV15 to TRBJ2-4; D is unclear. The end of the DNA fits TRBJ2-7 better, so the J call may be wrong. CDR3 sequence: CATSSHYEQYF. CDR3 bases: TGTGCCACCAGCTCCCACTACGAGCAGTACTTC.